This T cell receptor (beta chain) was found in a study of radiation and T cells in renal cell carcinoma. Time point described: blood 4 weeks post-SBRT, at nephrectomy. The treatment: 15 Gy SBRT to primary tumor, nephrectomy 4 weeks later. Nephrectomy followed 15 Gy stereotactic body radiation by 4 weeks. Serial blood draws occurred at baseline and 2 and 4 weeks post-SBRT. Profiled with immunoSEQ multiplex PCR; TCRdb holds only in-frame clones, not every one. The sample lists some 43,000 clones, about 82% occurring once. This clone was observed a few times. Its cognate antigen is unknown. CDR1 and CDR2 (germline): SNHLY, FYNNEI. This CDR3 comprises 13 residues. After removal of 4 bases from V and 6 bases from J, the junction contained 3 bases not matched to a gene. The study's findings and limits: Top tumor clonotypes rose in blood 2 weeks post-radiation, then contracted. Pretreatment tumor biopsies were lacking, so baseline clonotypes are unknown.

This chain joins TRBV2 and TRBJ2-7, with TRBD2 identical over 10 bases. The source material was blood, sampled from a patient whose treatment included radiotherapy and nephrectomy. This TCR came from a woman aged 65 to 85 with renal cell carcinoma. CDR3 nucleotides: TGTGCCAGCAGTGGCCTAGCGGGAGCCGAGCAGTACTTC. Its protein product is CASSGLAGAEQYF.